This T cell receptor beta chain was sequenced in a study of T cell repertoires in cytomegalovirus infection. Overall study context: Selection of CMV epitopes for the study included recently identified HLA-C-restricted and well-studied HLA-B-restricted ones. TCR beta signatures that were public indicated CMV infection and matching HLA type. Notes on the study in general: Dominating the ex vivo response were HLA-C-restricted CMV-specific TCR beta clonotypes.

The germline V gene encodes CDR1 SGHTA and CDR2 FQGNSA. V lost 3 bases and J lost 0, with 8 bases in between. The CDR3 is 14 amino acids. This clonotype has ten or more counts. Antigen unknown. TCRdb reanalysed the reads using MiXCR and keeps one entry per CDR3 protein. Found here are 900,000 to 950,000 distinct CDR3 sequences, roughly 30% of them singletons; the top ten hold more than 12%. The clonotype comes from a human donor in good health (CMV status not recorded). Some clones in this sample may be carry-over from other donors' samples. The chain joins TRBV7-2 to TRBJ1-1; tentative D call: TRBD1 (5 bases). Sample: cultured CD8+ T cells from PBMCs, taken from culture after CMV antigen stimulation. The CDR3 DNA sequence: TGTGCCAGCAGCTTCGCGGGGGTGAACACTGAAGCTTTCTTT. Protein sequence: CASSFAGVNTEAFF.